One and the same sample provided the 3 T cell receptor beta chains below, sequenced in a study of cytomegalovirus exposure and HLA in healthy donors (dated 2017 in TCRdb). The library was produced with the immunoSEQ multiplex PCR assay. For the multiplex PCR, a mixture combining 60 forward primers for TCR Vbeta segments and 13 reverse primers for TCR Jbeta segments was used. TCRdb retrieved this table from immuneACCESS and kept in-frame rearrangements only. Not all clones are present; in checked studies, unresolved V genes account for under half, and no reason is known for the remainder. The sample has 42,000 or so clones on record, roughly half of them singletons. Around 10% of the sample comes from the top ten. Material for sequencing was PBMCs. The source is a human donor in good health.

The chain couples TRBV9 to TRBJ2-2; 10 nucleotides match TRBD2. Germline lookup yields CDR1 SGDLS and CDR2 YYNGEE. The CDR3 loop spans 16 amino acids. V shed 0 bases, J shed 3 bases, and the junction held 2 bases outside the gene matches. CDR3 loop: CASSVGTSGYTGELFF. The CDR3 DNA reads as TGTGCCAGCAGCGTAGGGACTAGCGGATACACCGGGGAGCTGTTTTTT.

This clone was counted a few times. The DNA of the CDR3 is TGTGCCAGCAGTTATTTAGGACTAGGTGAGCAGTTCTTC. Translation gives CASSYLGLGEQFF. This rearrangement joins TRBV6-5 to TRBJ2-1, with 7 positions matching TRBD2. Germline CDR1 reads MNHEY; CDR2 reads SVGAGI. V was clipped by 3 bases and J by 9 bases; unmatched bases: 5. This CDR3 comprises 13 residues.

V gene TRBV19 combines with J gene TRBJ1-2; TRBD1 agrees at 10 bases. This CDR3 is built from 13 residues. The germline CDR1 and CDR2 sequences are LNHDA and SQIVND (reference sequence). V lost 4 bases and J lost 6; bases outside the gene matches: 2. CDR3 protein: CASSTTGGDGYTF. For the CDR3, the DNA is TGTGCCAGTAGTACGACAGGGGGCGATGGCTACACCTTC.